The subject of this entry is one T cell receptor beta chain. TCRdb itself ran the 5' RACE reads through MiXCR, one entry per CDR3 protein. The sample lists 50,000 or so distinct CDR3 sequences, about 7.4% occurring once. This record belongs to a study of spatial heterogeneity in lung cancer. Study in general: Alpha-chain sequences were detected in numbers that were consistently lower than beta-chain sequences.

The V and J ends lost 1 base and 1 base respectively, with 6 bases between them. This CDR3 has 14 amino acids. CDR1 and CDR2 (germline): MNHEY, SMNVEV (reference sequence). The time point: sample taken at primary tumor resection. Researchers sequenced whole RNA taken from tumor, nontumor lung or frozen PBMC without sorting. The approximately 79 donors had untreated early-stage non-small cell lung cancer. Here the sequenced sample was PBMCs, taken at surgery. The rearrangement uses TRBV27 and TRBJ2-3, with D unclear. The sequence was collected from a female donor with early-stage non-small cell lung cancer. The CDR3 coding sequence is TGTGCCAGCAGTTTATTTACGGGCACAGATACGCAGTATTTT. The encoded protein is CASSLFTGTDTQYF.